This T cell receptor (beta chain) is drawn from a study of blood T cell repertoires in COVID-19. At the level of the study: Sites across the United States, Italy and Spain contributed samples from acute and convalescent COVID-19. From T cells, B-cell-depleted T cells, or PBMCs came the material, which was cDNA or gDNA.

Germline V gene sequence: CDR1 LGHDT, CDR2 YNNKEL (reference sequence). This CDR3 has 15 residues. V was cut by 0 bases and J by 11 bases, with 19 bases left in between. Original processing methods: Cell counts per sample came from amplifying reference gene primers. TCRdb's table, derived via immunoSEQ multiplex PCR, lists solely in-frame clones and lacks some. For V, J and clone size, that table is used; D and trimming come from the DNA. The data hold about 99,000 clones, with 90% to 95% observed a single time. The material sequenced was peripheral blood. The chain employs TRBV3-1 (or the pseudogene TRBV3-2) and TRBJ1-1; D call uncertain. The source of this sequence is a human donor in a cohort sampled during active COVID-19. The chain's CDR3 is CASSQDNMRAGRAFF. The DNA of the CDR3 is TGTGCCAGCAGCCAAGATAACATGAGGGCGGGGAGGGCTTTCTTT.